The 13 T cell receptor beta chains listed next were all sequenced from one sample in a study of cytomegalovirus exposure and HLA in healthy donors. The study ran its PCR with 60 Vbeta and 13 Jbeta primers. Repertoires were generated with immunoSEQ multiplex PCR, while TCRdb's copy carries only in-frame clones and drops some. Counted here are 95,000 to 150,000 clones, roughly 69% occurring once; the ten biggest clones make up about 7.9%. Sequencing input: PBMCs. The receptors originated from a woman aged 40 to 49 in good health and CMV-seropositive.

V gene TRBV10-3 combines with J gene TRBJ2-3; maybe TRBD2 (7 bases). The V end was cut by 4 bases, the J end by 5 bases, with 16 bases between. The CDR3 extends over 15 amino acids. Germline V gene data show CDR1 as ENHRY and CDR2 as SYGVKD. The CDR3 nucleotides read TGTGCCATCAGTGTAGAGGGGGGGCGAGAAGATACGCAGTATTTT. It is translated as CAISVEGGREDTQYF.

The chain recombines TRBV2 with TRBJ1-1; 9 bases agree with TRBD1. The length of the CDR3 is 16 residues. The V gene end was trimmed by 5 bases and the J gene end by 1 base; junction bases not matched to a gene: 8. Germline V gives CDR1 SNHLY, CDR2 FYNNEI. CDR3 bases: TGTGCCAGCAGTAGATCCGGGACAGGGAAGAACACTGAAGCTTTCTTT. It translates to CASSRSGTGKNTEAFF.

J is TRBJ1-2 and V is TRBV7-9, with TRBD1 as a possible D gene (6 bases). Trimming cost V 1 base and J 13 bases, with 16 bases left between them. This CDR3 has 13 amino acids. The germline gives CDR1 SEHNR, CDR2 FQNEAQ (reference sequence). The CDR3 loop is CASSLGRTVMSTF. The CDR3 DNA sequence: TGTGCCAGCAGCTTAGGTCGGACAGTCATGAGCACCTTC. The full variable domain, with the rest looked up from reference TRBV7-9 and TRBJ1-2, is DTGVSQNPRHKITKRGQNVTFRCDPISEHNRLYWYRQTLGQGPEFLTYFQNEAQLEKSRLLSDRFSAERPKGSFSTLEIQRTEQGDSAMYLCASSLGRTVMSTFGSGTRLTVV.

The chain is built from TRBV14 and TRBJ2-7, with 7 positions matching TRBD1. The V and J ends lost 4 bases and 2 bases, in that order; junction bases with no gene match: 8. CDR3 size: 15 residues. Germline CDR1 is SGHDN and CDR2 is FVKESK. The CDR3 nucleotides are TGTGCCAGCAGCCTCCGGACAGGAACTACCTACGAGCAGTACTTC. Translating gives CASSLRTGTTYEQYF.

The chain is built from TRBV10-3 and TRBJ1-1; TRBD1 might be the D (5 bases). Germline CDR1 is ENHRY and CDR2 is SYGVKD. This CDR3 has 18 residues. With 5 bases removed from V and 4 bases from J, the gap between germline ends came to 26 bases. CDR3 nucleotides: TGTGCCATCAGTAGTCATAGGGGCGCGGCCCAGATGGGCACTGAAGCTTTCTTT. Amino acids: CAISSHRGAAQMGTEAFF.

The chain carries TRBV1 and TRBJ2-7; the table's D call, TRBD2, has no DNA check behind it. TRBV1 counts as a pseudogene. The CDR3 is 16 amino acids. CDR3: CTSSQDVAGPRYEQYF. The CDR3 region has the DNA TGCACCAGCAGCCAAGATGTGGCGGGGCCCCGCTACGAGCAGTACTTC.

In nucleotides, the CDR3 is TGTGCCAGCAGACCTCCGGGACTAGCGGGGCCAGGCGGGCAGTTCTTC. Protein sequence: CASRPPGLAGPGGQFF. This chain links TRBV7-9 with TRBJ2-1; TRBD2 matches at 13 bases. The CDR3 is 16 amino acids. J gave up 12 bases and V 6 bases, and 14 bases lay outside the gene matches. The germline gives CDR1 SEHNR, CDR2 FQNEAQ (reference sequence). Supplemented by reference TRBV7-9 and TRBJ2-1, the full variable domain reads DTGVSQNPRHKITKRGQNVTFRCDPISEHNRLYWYRQTLGQGPEFLTYFQNEAQLEKSRLLSDRFSAERPKGSFSTLEIQRTEQGDSAMYLCASRPPGLAGPGGQFFGPGTRLTVL.

The CDR3 nucleotides read TGTGCCAGCAGCCTACCAGGGGGTTACACTGAAGCTTTCTTT. It codes for CASSLPGGYTEAFF. The chain couples TRBV7-2 to TRBJ1-1; 7 nucleotides align to TRBD1. Unmatched junction bases numbered 6, after V lost 5 bases and J lost 3 bases. This CDR3 is 14 amino acids long. Germline CDR1 and CDR2: SGHTA and FQGNSA.

This clone was observed once. The chain couples TRBV2 to TRBJ1-6; 7 nucleotides align to TRBD1. J lost 2 bases, V lost 8 bases, and 6 bases had no gene match. The germline V gene has CDR1 SNHLY and CDR2 FYNNEI. The CDR3 sequence is 15 residues long. CDR3 sequence reads: CASHDRDTYNSPLHF. As DNA, the CDR3 is TGTGCCAGCCACGACAGGGATACCTATAATTCACCCCTCCACTTT.

The chain has TRBV6-4 and TRBJ1-5, with 8 bases identical to TRBD1. Trimming at V came to 4 bases and at J to 2 bases, leaving 1 base not matched to a gene. Per the germline V gene, CDR1 is MRHNA and CDR2 is SNTAGT. The CDR3 is made up of 14 amino acids. The CDR3 is CASSAQGGNQPQHF. The DNA of the CDR3 is TGTGCCAGCAGTGCACAGGGGGGCAATCAGCCCCAGCATTTT.

This clone appeared a single time. The chain has TRBV7-9 and TRBJ1-6, with unresolved D. The CDR3 runs to 13 residues. The ends were cut back, 5 bases at V and 8 bases at J, with 10 bases in the middle. CDR1 SEHNR and CDR2 FQNEAQ come from the germline V gene (reference sequence). The CDR3 bases are TGTGCCAGCAGCCAAACCGCAGATTCACCCCTCCACTTT. Amino acids: CASSQTADSPLHF.

This clone came up a few times. The chain links TRBV6-5 to TRBJ1-1, with D maybe TRBD1 (5 bases). This CDR3 has 15 residues. V was trimmed by 2 bases and J by 8 bases, leaving 18 bases between them. Per the germline V gene, CDR1 is MNHEY and CDR2 is SVGAGI. For the CDR3, the DNA is TGTGCCAGCAGTTACGCGCTTCAGGGCGGTTCCGAAGCTTTCTTT. This codes for CASSYALQGGSEAFF.

This chain links TRBV7-2 with TRBJ2-2; D perhaps matches TRBD2 (5 bases). CDR3 length: 15 amino acids. Trimming cost V 0 bases and J 0 bases, with 5 bases left between them. Germline-derived CDR1 and CDR2 are SGHTA and FQGNSA. CDR3 loop: CASSLARANTGELFF. CDR3 in DNA: TGTGCCAGCAGCTTAGCGCGGGCGAACACCGGGGAGCTGTTTTTT.